A selection of T cell receptor beta chains follows, all from one sample in a study of shared clonotypes between healthy human individuals. Assay used: immunoSEQ multiplex PCR; TCRdb lists only in-frame clones, some missing. The sample gives 2 million to 2.5 million clones, less than 95% of which show up once; 0.37% is in the top ten. Sequencing was done on a sample of naive CD4+ T cells from PBMCs. These receptors all stem from a man aged 18 to 29 in good health. Some clones in this sample may be carry-over from other donors' samples. The CDR3 runs from the conserved cysteine through the conserved F or W. A D gene is named only where the DNA matches it firmly. Expanded clones are given a class, and other clones once, few, many or no size at all.

>NA|NA|TRBJ2-7|TRBV27
CASSFGGATTYEQYF
TGTGCCAGCAGTTTTGGGGGGGCGACCACCTACGAGCAGTACTTC
>NA|NA|TRBJ2-1|TRBV7-2
CASSLGPGLSYNEQFF
TGTGCCAGCAGCTTAGGGCCGGGGTTGTCCTACAATGAGCAGTTCTTC
>TRBD1|NA|TRBJ2-7|TRBV5-1
CASSNTPGQEQYF
TGCGCCAGCAGCAACACCCCGGGACAGGAGCAGTACTTC
>TRBD1|NA|TRBJ2-7|TRBV7-6
CASSSHRGQGYEQYF
TGTGCCAGCAGCTCTCATAGGGGACAGGGTTACGAGCAGTACTTC
>TRBD1|once|TRBJ2-1|TRBV29-1
CSVAWQGAYNEQFF
TGCAGCGTTGCATGGCAGGGGGCTTACAATGAGCAGTTCTTC
>NA|NA|TRBJ2-4|TRBV29-1
CSVRTLLRGIQYF
TGCAGCGTTCGTACCCTACTGAGAGGCATTCAGTACTTC
>NA|NA|TRBJ2-4|TRBV15
CATSRDRGIAKNIQYF
TGTGCCACCAGCAGAGATCGAGGGATAGCCAAAAACATTCAGTACTTC
>NA|NA|TRBJ2-7|TRBV25-1
CASMDAGATYEQYF
TGTGCCAGCATGGATGCGGGGGCAACCTACGAGCAGTACTTC
>NA|NA|TRBJ1-5|TRBV28
CASRKGGGNQPQHF
TGTGCCAGCAGGAAGGGAGGAGGCAATCAGCCCCAGCATTTT
>NA|NA|TRBJ2-2|TRBV5-6
CASSLIRINTGELFF
TGTGCCAGCAGCCTGATACGGATTAACACCGGGGAGCTGTTTTTT
>TRBD1|NA|TRBJ2-2|TRBV6-6
CASSHDRAPNTGELFF
TGTGCCAGCAGCCATGACAGGGCCCCGAACACCGGGGAGCTGTTTTTT
>NA|NA|TRBJ2-5|TRBV7-2
CASSLDLGAGGETQYF
TGTGCCAGCAGCTTAGATCTAGGAGCGGGCGGAGAGACCCAGTACTTC
>TRBD1|NA|TRBJ2-1|TRBV4-2
CASSHVGTGHNEQFF
TGTGCCAGCAGCCATGTCGGGACAGGGCACAATGAGCAGTTCTTC